Below, 5 T cell receptor beta chains from the same sample are listed, as sequenced in a study of blood T cell repertoires in COVID-19. The data were produced by immunoSEQ multiplex PCR, yet TCRdb's version contains in-frame clones alone and is incomplete. The table records 250,000 to 350,000 clones, approximately 90% of them present only once. The sample consisted of peripheral blood. These receptor sequences come from a woman aged 30 to 39 who had recovered from COVID-19.

The rearrangement joins TRBV2 to TRBJ1-2; 7 bases match TRBD1. Unmatched junction bases numbered 2, after V lost 4 bases and J lost 0 bases. CDR1 SNHLY and CDR2 FYNNEI come from the germline V gene. This CDR3 contains 14 residues. The DNA of the CDR3 is TGTGCCAGCAGTGGGGACAGAGCTAACTATGGCTACACCTTC. Amino acids: CASSGDRANYGYTF.

The chain carries TRBV4-3 and TRBJ1-6; D is unclear. The CDR3 runs 18 residues. The germline gives CDR1 LGHNA, CDR2 YSLEER. Trimming took off 0 bases at V and 6 bases at J, with 18 bases between the two ends. DNA for the CDR3: TGCGCCAGCAGCCAAGAACCCTTAGAAGGCCGGGGTAATTCACCCCTCCACTTT. This sequence encodes CASSQEPLEGRGNSPLHF.

The rearrangement uses TRBV7-2 and TRBJ1-2; D is possibly TRBD1 (6 bases). Germline lookup yields CDR1 SGHTA and CDR2 FQGNSA. V dropped 5 bases and J dropped 11 bases, with 12 bases sitting between them. The CDR3 sequence is 11 residues long. CDR3 amino acids: CASSTRQAYTF. The CDR3 DNA reads as TGTGCCAGCAGCACTCGACAGGCGTACACCTTC.

The J gene is TRBJ1-3, the V gene TRBV28; D might be TRBD1 (5 bases). V lost 2 bases and J 4 bases, leaving 15 bases between the germline ends. CDR1 is MDHEN, CDR2 SYDVKM, per germline. There are 16 residues in the CDR3. DNA for the CDR3: TGTGCCAGCAGTTTAAGGTGGGGGGAAAACGGAAACACCATATATTTT. It codes for CASSLRWGENGNTIYF.

V gene TRBV5-1 combines with J gene TRBJ1-5, with no clear D. Trimming shortened V by 4 bases and J by 5 bases, and 10 bases separated the two germline ends. This CDR3 has 13 amino acids. The germline V gene has CDR1 SGHRS and CDR2 YFSETQ. Here the CDR3 reads CASSPGLDQPQHF. Written as DNA, the CDR3 is TGCGCCAGCAGCCCAGGACTGGATCAGCCCCAGCATTTT.